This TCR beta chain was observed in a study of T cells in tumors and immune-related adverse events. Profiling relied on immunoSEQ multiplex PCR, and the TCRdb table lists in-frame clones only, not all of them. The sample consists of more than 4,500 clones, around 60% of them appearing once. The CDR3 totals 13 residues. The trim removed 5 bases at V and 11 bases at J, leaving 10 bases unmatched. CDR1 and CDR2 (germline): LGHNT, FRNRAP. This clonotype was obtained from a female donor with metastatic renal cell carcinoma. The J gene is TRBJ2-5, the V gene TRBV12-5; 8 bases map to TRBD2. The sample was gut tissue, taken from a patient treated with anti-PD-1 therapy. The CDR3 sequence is CASGPGTRTRQYF. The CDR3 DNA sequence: TGTGCTAGTGGTCCCGGGACTAGAACTAGGCAGTACTTC.